One and the same sample provided the 7 T cell receptor beta chains below, sequenced in a study of shared clonotypes between healthy human individuals (dated by TCRdb to about 2020). Library generation was performed with the immunoSEQ multiplex PCR assay. TCRdb carries this immuneACCESS record with in-frame sequences only. Its versions omit some clonotypes, under half of them owing to an unresolved V gene in the studies checked, with the rest unexplained. For this sample there are roughly 2.4 million clones; more than 90% appear just once. The top ten hold roughly 0.13% of the sample. The source material was naive CD4+ T cells sorted from blood. Taken with the paper, the label for cell subset or site translates to: CD45RA+ positively selected. All receptors come from a man between 18 and 29 years old in good health.

The rearrangement uses TRBV6-1 and TRBJ1-1; maybe TRBD1 (5 bases). Trimming cost V 3 bases and J 2 bases, with 13 bases left between them. Germline V gene data show CDR1 as MNHNS and CDR2 as SASEGT. The CDR3 sequence is 15 residues long. CDR3 protein: CASSELRGPNTEAFF. The CDR3 DNA follows: TGTGCCAGCAGTGAGCTCCGGGGCCCCAACACTGAAGCTTTCTTT.

The V and J genes are TRBV21-1 and TRBJ1-4; the D call of TRBD1 is as the table states it, not checked on the DNA. TRBV21-1 is a known pseudogene. The CDR3 is made up of 16 amino acids. DNA for the CDR3: TGTGCCAGCAGCAAGTCGTCCAGGGTAACTAATGAAAAACTGTTTTTT. This codes for CASSKSSRVTNEKLFF.

V usage is TRBV18 and J usage is TRBJ2-7, with D possibly being TRBD1 (5 bases). Germline V gene sequence: CDR1 KGHSH, CDR2 LQKENI. V lost 2 bases and J 1 base, leaving 9 bases between the germline ends. This CDR3 has 14 amino acids. CDR3 bases: TGTGCCAGCTCACCATCGACAGCGTCCTACGAGCAGTACTTC. This gives the protein CASSPSTASYEQYF. The whole variable domain, remainder taken from reference TRBV18 and TRBJ2-7, is NAGVMQNPRHLVRRRGQEARLRCSPMKGHSHVYWYRQLPEEGLKFMVYLQKENIIDESGMPKERFSAEFPKEGPSILRIQQVVRGDSAAYFCASSPSTASYEQYFGPGTRLTVT.

The chain uses TRBV27 and TRBJ1-2, with 9 bases matching TRBD1. CDR1 is MNHEY, CDR2 SMNVEV, per germline (reference sequence). The ends lost 5 bases at V and 8 bases at J; junction bases unmatched: 9. The CDR3 has 14 residues. In nucleotides, the CDR3 is TGTGCCAGCAGTCCCCTAAACAGGGGGCAAGGCTACACCTTC. This sequence encodes CASSPLNRGQGYTF.

The V call is TRBV5-1, the J call TRBJ2-3, with 9 positions matching TRBD2. In germline, CDR1 is SGHRS, CDR2 YFSETQ. The ends lost 3 bases at V and 3 bases at J; junction bases unmatched: 11. The CDR3 length is 17 residues. The CDR3 sequence: CASSSSSLAGMTDTQYF. CDR3 in DNA: TGCGCCAGCAGCTCCTCTTCACTAGCGGGTATGACAGATACGCAGTATTTT.

This sequence joins TRBV19 and TRBJ1-2; D not certain. Trimming took 11 bases from V and 7 from J, leaving 11 bases between them. This CDR3 region has 10 residues. Germline CDR1 and CDR2: LNHDA and SQIVND (reference sequence). CDR3 coding DNA: TGTGCCGGACGCAAGGGTGGCTACACCTTC. It specifies CAGRKGGYTF.

The chain combines TRBV6-5 with TRBJ1-1; tentatively, D is TRBD1 (5 bases). The germline gives CDR1 MNHEY, CDR2 SVGAGI. V lost 6 bases, J lost 5 bases, and 19 bases lay in between. The CDR3 is made up of 15 amino acids. CDR3 amino acids: CASSPWVGVGTEAFF. The DNA of the CDR3 is TGTGCCAGCAGCCCCTGGGTGGGGGTTGGTACTGAAGCTTTCTTT.